Listed here is a single T cell receptor (beta chain). Authors' analysis steps: Scientists estimated how many nucleated cells there were by amplifying reference gene primers. Sequencing was performed with immunoSEQ multiplex PCR; in TCRdb, only in-frame clones are kept and a portion is missing. The D gene and trimming were derived from the DNA, and the V and J assignments and clone size from that table. The table records about 200,000 clones, roughly nine tenths of them present only once. The data stem from a study of blood T cell repertoires in COVID-19. Background on the study: Whether acute or convalescent, the COVID-19 samples came from the United States, Italy and Spain. In each case, the material was cDNA or gDNA derived from T cells, B-cell-depleted T cells, or PBMCs.

Trimming took 3 bases from V and 0 from J; bases not matched to a gene: 6. Germline assignment: CDR1 LNHDA and CDR2 SQIVND (reference sequence). The CDR3 sequence is 16 residues long. The V gene is TRBV19, the J gene TRBJ1-1, with 8 bases aligning to TRBD1. The clonotype was recovered from a man aged 55 to 70 who had recovered from COVID-19. Sequences were obtained from peripheral blood. In DNA form, the CDR3 reads TGTGCCAGTAGTATTCAGGGGGCCTGGTTGAACACTGAAGCTTTCTTT. This codes for CASSIQGAWLNTEAFF.